This T cell receptor beta chain originates from a study of T cell repertoires in cytomegalovirus infection. Turning to the study itself: HLA-B-restricted CMV epitopes that are well studied, plus recently identified HLA-C-restricted ones, were used by the study. Public TCR beta signature analysis indicated the presence of both CMV infection and matching HLA type. Study-wide points: The ex vivo response was dominated by HLA-C-restricted CMV-specific TCR beta clonotypes.

Between the trimmed V and J ends, which lost 6 bases and 6 bases, there was a span of 14 bases. The germline CDR1 and CDR2 sequences are DFQATT and SNEGSKA (reference sequence). The CDR3 runs to 12 residues. This clonotype came up a few times. Its specificity is unknown. Via MiXCR, TCRdb re-called the reads, giving one row per CDR3 protein. The table includes a few hundred thousand distinct CDR3 sequences, under 25% detected once. Sequences were derived from cultured PBMCs, sampled from culture after CMV antigen stimulation. The V call is TRBV20-1, the J call TRBJ1-2; D possibly corresponds to TRBD1 (5 bases). The receptor was derived from a human donor in good health (CMV status not recorded). Some clones in this sample may be carry-over from other donors' samples. CDR3 sequence (DNA): TGCAGTGCGGGTTGGACATTGGATGGCTACACCTTC. It translates to CSAGWTLDGYTF.